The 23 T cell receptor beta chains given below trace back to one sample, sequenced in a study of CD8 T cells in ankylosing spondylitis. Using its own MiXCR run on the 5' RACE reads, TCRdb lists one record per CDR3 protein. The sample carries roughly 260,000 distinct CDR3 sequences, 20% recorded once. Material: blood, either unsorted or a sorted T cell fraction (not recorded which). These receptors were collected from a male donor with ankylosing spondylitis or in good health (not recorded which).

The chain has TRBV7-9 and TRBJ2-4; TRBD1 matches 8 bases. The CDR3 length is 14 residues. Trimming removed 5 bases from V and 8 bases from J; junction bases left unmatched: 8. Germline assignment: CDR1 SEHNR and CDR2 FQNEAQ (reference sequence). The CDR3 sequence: CASSTRTGTDIQYF. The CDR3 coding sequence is TGTGCCAGCAGCACGCGGACAGGGACGGACATTCAGTACTTC.

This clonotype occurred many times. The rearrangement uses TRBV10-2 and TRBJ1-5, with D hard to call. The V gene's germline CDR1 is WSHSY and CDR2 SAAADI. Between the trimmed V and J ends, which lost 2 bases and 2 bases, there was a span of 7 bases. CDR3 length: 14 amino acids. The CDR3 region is CASSETYGNQPQHF. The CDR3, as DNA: TGCGCCAGCAGTGAGACATATGGCAATCAGCCCCAGCATTTT.

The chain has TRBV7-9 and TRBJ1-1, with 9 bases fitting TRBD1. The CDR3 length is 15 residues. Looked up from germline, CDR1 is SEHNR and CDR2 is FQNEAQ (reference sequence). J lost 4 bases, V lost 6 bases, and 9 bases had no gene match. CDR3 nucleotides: TGTGCCAGCAGTGCGACCGGGACAGGGATCACTGAAGCTTTCTTT. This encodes CASSATGTGITEAFF. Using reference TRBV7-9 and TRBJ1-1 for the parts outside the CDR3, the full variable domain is DTGVSQNPRHKITKRGQNVTFRCDPISEHNRLYWYRQTLGQGPEFLTYFQNEAQLEKSRLLSDRFSAERPKGSFSTLEIQRTEQGDSAMYLCASSATGTGITEAFFGQGTRLTVV.

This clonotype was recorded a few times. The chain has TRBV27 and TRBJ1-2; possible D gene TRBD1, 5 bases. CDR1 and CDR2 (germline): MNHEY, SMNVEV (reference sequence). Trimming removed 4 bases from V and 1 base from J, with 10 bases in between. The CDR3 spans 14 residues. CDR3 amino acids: CASSSGTINYGYTF. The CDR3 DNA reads TGTGCCAGCAGTTCCGGGACCATTAACTATGGCTACACCTTC.

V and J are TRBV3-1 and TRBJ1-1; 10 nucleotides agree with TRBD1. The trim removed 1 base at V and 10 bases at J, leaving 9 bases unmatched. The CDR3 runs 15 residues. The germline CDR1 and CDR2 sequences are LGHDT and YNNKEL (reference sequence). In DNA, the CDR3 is TGTGCCAGCAGCCAAGCCGGGACAGGGGATTCGGGAGCTTTCTTT. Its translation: CASSQAGTGDSGAFF.

The DNA of the CDR3 is TGCGCCAGCAGCTCTAGGGGAGAGCAGTTCTTC. It specifies CASSSRGEQFF. This chain uses TRBV5-1 with TRBJ2-1; TRBD1 is a possible D gene (5 bases). The V end lost 3 bases, the J end lost 10 bases, and 8 bases lay between the germline ends. The germline V gene has CDR1 SGHRS and CDR2 YFSETQ. This CDR3 contains 11 residues. The whole variable domain, remainder taken from reference TRBV5-1 and TRBJ2-1, is KAGVTQTPRYLIKTRGQQVTLSCSPISGHRSVSWYQQTPGQGLQFLFEYFSETQRNKGNFPGRFSGRQFSNSRSEMNVSTLELGDSALYLCASSSRGEQFFGPGTRLTVL.

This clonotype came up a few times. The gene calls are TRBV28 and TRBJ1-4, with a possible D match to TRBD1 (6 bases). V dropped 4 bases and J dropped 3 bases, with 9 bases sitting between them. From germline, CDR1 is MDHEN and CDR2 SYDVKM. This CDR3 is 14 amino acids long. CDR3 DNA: TGTGCCAGCAGTTCACGGACAGCTAATGAAAAACTGTTTTTT. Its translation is CASSSRTANEKLFF.

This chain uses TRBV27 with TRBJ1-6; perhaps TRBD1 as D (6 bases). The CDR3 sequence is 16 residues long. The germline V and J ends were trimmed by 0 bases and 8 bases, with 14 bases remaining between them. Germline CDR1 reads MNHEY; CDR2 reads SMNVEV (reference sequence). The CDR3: CASSLSIRGIYSPLHF. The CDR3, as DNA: TGTGCCAGCAGTTTATCGATCAGGGGTATCTATTCACCCCTCCACTTT.

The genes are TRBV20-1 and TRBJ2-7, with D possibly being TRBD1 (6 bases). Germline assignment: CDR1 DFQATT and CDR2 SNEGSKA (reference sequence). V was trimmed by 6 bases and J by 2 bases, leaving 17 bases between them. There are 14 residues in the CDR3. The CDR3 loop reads CSATRDMTAYEQYV. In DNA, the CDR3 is TGCAGTGCAACCCGGGACATGACGGCCTACGAGCAGTACGTC.

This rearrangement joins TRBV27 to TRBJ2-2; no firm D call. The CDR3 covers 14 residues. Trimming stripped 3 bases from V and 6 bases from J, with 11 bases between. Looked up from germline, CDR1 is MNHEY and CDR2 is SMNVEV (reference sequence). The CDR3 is CASSLMASAGELFF. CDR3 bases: TGTGCCAGCAGTTTGATGGCCAGTGCCGGGGAGCTGTTTTTT.

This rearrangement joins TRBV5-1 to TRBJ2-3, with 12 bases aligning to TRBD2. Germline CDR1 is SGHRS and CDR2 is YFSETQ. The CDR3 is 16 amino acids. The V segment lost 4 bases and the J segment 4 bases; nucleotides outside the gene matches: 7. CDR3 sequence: CASSIGTSGPSDTQYF. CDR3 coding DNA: TGCGCCAGCAGCATTGGGACTAGCGGGCCGTCAGATACGCAGTATTTT.

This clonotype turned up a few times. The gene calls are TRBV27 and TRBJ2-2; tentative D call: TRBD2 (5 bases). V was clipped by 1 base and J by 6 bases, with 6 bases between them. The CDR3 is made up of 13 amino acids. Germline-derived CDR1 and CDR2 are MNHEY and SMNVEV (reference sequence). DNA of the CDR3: TGTGCCAGCAGTTTATGGCGGGCCGGGGAGCTGTTTTTT. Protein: CASSLWRAGELFF.

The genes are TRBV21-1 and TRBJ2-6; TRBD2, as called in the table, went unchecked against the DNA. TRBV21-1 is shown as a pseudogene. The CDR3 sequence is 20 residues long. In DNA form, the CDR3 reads TGTGCCAGCAGCAAAGAGGGCTACAGCGGGGGTGACCCTGGGGCCAACGTCCTGACTTTC. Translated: CASSKEGYSGGDPGANVLTF.

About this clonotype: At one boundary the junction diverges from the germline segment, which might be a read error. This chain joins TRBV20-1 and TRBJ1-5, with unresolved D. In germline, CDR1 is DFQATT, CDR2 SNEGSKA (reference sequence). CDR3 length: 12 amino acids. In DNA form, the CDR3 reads TGCAGTGCTAGGGGTTCCGGGCCCATCGCACAATTT. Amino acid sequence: CSARGSGPIAQF.

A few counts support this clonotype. This CDR3 is CASSLSSRSSYEQYV. The CDR3 DNA is TGTGCCAGCAGCTTAAGCAGTAGGAGCTCCTACGAGCAGTACGTC. The chain links TRBV7-9 to TRBJ2-7; no definite D call. The CDR3 runs 15 residues. The V gene's germline CDR1 is SEHNR and CDR2 FQNEAQ (reference sequence). Trimming stripped 2 bases from V and 0 bases from J, with 11 bases between.

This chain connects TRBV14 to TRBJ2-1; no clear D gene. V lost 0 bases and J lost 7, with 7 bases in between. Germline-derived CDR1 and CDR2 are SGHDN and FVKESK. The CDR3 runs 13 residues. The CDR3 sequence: CASSQDMINEQFF. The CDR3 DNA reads TGTGCCAGCAGCCAAGATATGATTAATGAGCAGTTCTTC.

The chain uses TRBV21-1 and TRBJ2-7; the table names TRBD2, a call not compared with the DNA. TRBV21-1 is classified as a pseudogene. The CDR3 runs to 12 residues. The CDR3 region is CASSKRVYEQYV. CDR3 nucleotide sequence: TGTGCCAGCAGCAAGAGGGTTTACGAGCAGTACGTC.

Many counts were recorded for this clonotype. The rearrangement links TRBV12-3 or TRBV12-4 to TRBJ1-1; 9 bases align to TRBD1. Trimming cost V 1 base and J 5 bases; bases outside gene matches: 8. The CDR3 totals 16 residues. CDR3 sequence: CASSLGTGDFQTEAFF. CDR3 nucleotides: TGTGCCAGCAGTTTAGGGACAGGGGATTTTCAAACTGAAGCTTTCTTT.

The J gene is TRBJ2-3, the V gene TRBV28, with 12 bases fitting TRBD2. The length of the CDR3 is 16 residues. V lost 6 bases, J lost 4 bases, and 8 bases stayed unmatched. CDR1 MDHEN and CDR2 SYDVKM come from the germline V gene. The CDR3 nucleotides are TGTGCCAGCAGCCAATCTAGCGGGGGGGCCTCAGATACGCAGTATTTT. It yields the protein CASSQSSGGASDTQYF.

The CDR3 nucleotides read TGTGCCAGCAGCCTCGTCCAGGGGGCAAGGACTGAAGCTTTCTTT. It yields the protein CASSLVQGARTEAFF. The chain recombines TRBV3-1 with TRBJ1-1; 8 bases map to TRBD1. Germline values: CDR1 LGHDT, CDR2 YNNKEL (reference sequence). Trimming cost V 4 bases and J 5 bases; bases outside gene matches: 9. The CDR3 covers 15 residues.

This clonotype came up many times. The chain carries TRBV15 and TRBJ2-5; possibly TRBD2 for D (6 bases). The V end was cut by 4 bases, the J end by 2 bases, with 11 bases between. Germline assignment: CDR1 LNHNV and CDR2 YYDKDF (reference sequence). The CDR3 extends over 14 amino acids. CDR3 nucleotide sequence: TGTGCCACCAGCACCTATAGCGGACAAGAGACCCAGTACTTC. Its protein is CATSTYSGQETQYF. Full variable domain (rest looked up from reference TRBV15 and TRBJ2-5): DAMVIQNPRYQVTQFGKPVTLSCSQTLNHNVMYWYQQKSSQAPKLLFHYYDKDFNNEADTPDNFQSRRPNTSFCFLDIRSPGLGDTAMYLCATSTYSGQETQYFGPGTRLLVL.

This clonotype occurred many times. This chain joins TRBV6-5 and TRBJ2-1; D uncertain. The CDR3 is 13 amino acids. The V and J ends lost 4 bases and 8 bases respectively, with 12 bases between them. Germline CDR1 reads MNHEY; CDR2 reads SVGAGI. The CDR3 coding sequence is TGTGCCAGCAGTTCAAACCATCAACATGAGCAGTTCTTC. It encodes CASSSNHQHEQFF.

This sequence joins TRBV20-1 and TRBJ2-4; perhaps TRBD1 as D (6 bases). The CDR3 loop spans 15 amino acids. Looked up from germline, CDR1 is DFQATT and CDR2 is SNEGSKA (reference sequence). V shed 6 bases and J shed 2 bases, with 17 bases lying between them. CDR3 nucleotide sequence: TGCAGTGCGGTGGACAGTTATAGCCCCAAAAACATTCAGTACTTC. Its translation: CSAVDSYSPKNIQYF.